The 20 T cell receptor beta chains given below trace back to one sample, sequenced in a study of T cell responses to AZD1222 COVID-19 vaccine (dated by TCRdb to the early 2020s). The time point label for this specimen denotes: baseline before first vaccination. Libraries came from the immunoSEQ multiplex PCR assay. TCRdb retrieved this table from immuneACCESS and kept in-frame rearrangements only. Not all clones are present; in checked studies, unresolved V genes account for under half, and no reason is known for the remainder. The sample table lists approximately 140,000 clones, less than 95% of them with a count of one. The ten largest clones add up to roughly 2.8% of the sample. Material: peripheral blood, obtained on day 0 of AZD1222 vaccination. All receptors come from an adult in good health.

This chain joins TRBV12-3 or TRBV12-4 and TRBJ2-3; D call uncertain. The CDR3 consists of 11 residues. The ends were cut back, 5 bases at V and 1 base at J, with 1 base in the middle. The CDR3 DNA is TGTGCCAGCAGTCGCACAGATACGCAGTATTTT. Amino acids: CASSRTDTQYF.

V gene TRBV25-1 combines with J gene TRBJ1-4; no definite D call. Deletions cut 5 bases from V and 12 bases from J, with 13 bases between. The CDR3 totals 12 residues. Germline V gene lookup returns CDR1 MGHDK and CDR2 SYGVNS. The CDR3 DNA sequence: TGTGCCAGCAGTAGGTTACCCGGGGAACTGTTTTTT. Protein sequence: CASSRLPGELFF.

The genes are TRBV30 and TRBJ1-2; the D gene is possibly TRBD1 (6 bases). The V end lost 3 bases, the J end lost 5 bases, and 22 bases lay between the germline ends. Germline V gene sequence: CDR1 GTSNPN, CDR2 SVGIG (reference sequence). This CDR3 has 16 residues. The CDR3 loop reads CAWRRLDRSGYYGYTF. The DNA of the CDR3 is TGTGCCTGGAGGAGATTAGACAGGTCGGGCTATTATGGCTACACCTTC.

The CDR3 bases are TGTGCCAGCAGCCAACTAAGGGGGGCCCACACAGATACGCAGTATTTT. Translation gives CASSQLRGAHTDTQYF. The rearrangement joins TRBV4-2 to TRBJ2-3; the D gene could be TRBD1 or TRBD2 (6 bases each). V was shortened by 2 bases and J by 2 bases, with 14 bases between the two germline ends. Germline V gene data show CDR1 as LGHNA and CDR2 as YNFKEQ. The CDR3 is made up of 16 amino acids.

J is TRBJ2-7 and V is TRBV3-1 (or the pseudogene TRBV3-2); D may be TRBD1 or TRBD2 (5 bases each). The CDR3 runs 13 residues. CDR1 is LGHDT and CDR2 is YNNKEL in the germline V gene (reference sequence). Trimming removed 4 bases from V and 5 bases from J, with 12 bases in between. CDR3 nucleotide sequence: TGTGCCAGCAGCCCCGGGGCCGGGCACGAGCAGTACTTC. Protein product: CASSPGAGHEQYF.

This chain joins TRBV14 and TRBJ1-1; D not resolved. The CDR3 runs 16 residues. The V end was cut by 1 base, the J end by 1 base, with 13 bases between. CDR1 SGHDN and CDR2 FVKESK come from the germline V gene. The CDR3 sequence is CASSQGAGAPNTEAFF. The DNA for the CDR3 is TGTGCCAGCAGCCAAGGGGCCGGAGCACCGAACACTGAAGCTTTCTTT.

This clone came up once. The chain joins TRBV19 to TRBJ1-5, with TRBD1 as a possible D gene (5 bases). The CDR3 is 13 amino acids. The V gene lost 7 bases and the J gene lost 7 bases, with 14 bases spanning the gap. Germline CDR1 LNHDA, CDR2 SQIVND (reference sequence). The CDR3 region is CASTGTGYQPQHF. The CDR3, as DNA: TGTGCCAGTACGGGGACGGGGTACCAGCCCCAGCATTTT.

This rearrangement joins TRBV27 to TRBJ2-5; 7 nucleotides align to TRBD1. With 5 bases clipped from V and 4 bases from J, the junction kept 10 bases outside the gene matches. Germline V CDR1 and CDR2: MNHEY, SMNVEV (reference sequence). This CDR3 has 15 residues. The CDR3 DNA reads TGTGCCAGCAGTCCACAGGGGTTTTTTATAGAGACCCAGTACTTC. This translates into CASSPQGFFIETQYF.

V usage is TRBV11-2 and J usage is TRBJ2-2; D not certain. The germline V and J ends were trimmed by 4 bases and 2 bases, with 14 bases remaining between them. The CDR3 extends over 16 amino acids. Looked up from germline, CDR1 is SGHAT and CDR2 is FQNNGV. CDR3 protein: CASSSGLHYNTGELFF. DNA of the CDR3: TGTGCCAGCAGCTCCGGGTTGCATTACAACACCGGGGAGCTGTTTTTT.

The chain employs TRBV10-3 and TRBJ1-1, with 7 bases matching TRBD1. The ends lost 2 bases at V and 0 bases at J; junction bases unmatched: 6. The CDR3 loop spans 16 amino acids. CDR1 and CDR2 (germline): ENHRY, SYGVKD. The CDR3 region has the DNA TGTGCCATCAGTGAGGACAGGGTAGGGATGAACACTGAAGCTTTCTTT. It is translated as CAISEDRVGMNTEAFF.

This clone has just one count. The rearrangement joins TRBV3-1 (or the pseudogene TRBV3-2) to TRBJ2-3; D might be TRBD1 (6 bases). This CDR3 is built from 15 residues. V dropped 2 bases and J dropped 1 base, with 10 bases sitting between them. The germline V gene encodes CDR1 LGHDT and CDR2 YNNKEL (reference sequence). This CDR3 is CASSQNRVGTDTQYF. In DNA, the CDR3 is TGTGCCAGCAGCCAAAACAGGGTCGGCACAGATACGCAGTATTTT.

This chain joins TRBV7-3 and TRBJ2-1, with no clear D. The germline V gene encodes CDR1 SGHTA and CDR2 FQGTGA. With 5 bases removed from V and 3 bases from J, the gap between germline ends came to 14 bases. CDR3 length: 15 amino acids. Here the CDR3 reads CASSTDLGNYNEQFF. Written as DNA, the CDR3 is TGTGCCAGCAGCACAGATCTCGGTAACTACAATGAGCAGTTCTTC.

The CDR3 DNA follows: TGTGCCAGCAGTTTCCCCGACTCACCCCTCCACTTT. Protein sequence: CASSFPDSPLHF. The genes are TRBV12-3 or TRBV12-4 and TRBJ1-6, with no clear D. The V and J ends lost 3 bases and 10 bases respectively, with 7 bases between them. CDR3 size: 12 residues.

This clone was detected once. The chain joins TRBV7-6 to TRBJ2-7, with 9 bases matching TRBD2. The CDR3 loop spans 16 amino acids. V shed 4 bases and J 7 bases; nucleotides not matched to a gene: 14. Germline-derived CDR1 and CDR2 are SGHVS and FNYEAQ. This CDR3 is CASSSLPSGAPGEQYF. CDR3 DNA: TGTGCCAGCAGCTCCTTACCTAGCGGGGCCCCGGGGGAGCAGTACTTC.

This rearrangement joins TRBV6-5 to TRBJ1-2, with D perhaps matching TRBD1 (5 bases). The V end was cut by 6 bases, the J end by 4 bases, with 12 bases between. The CDR3 extends over 13 amino acids. The V gene's germline CDR1 is MNHEY and CDR2 SVGAGI. CDR3 bases: TGTGCCAGCAGGGCGGGACTATCCTATGGCTACACCTTC. Protein product: CASRAGLSYGYTF.

This rearrangement joins TRBV7-9 to TRBJ1-5; TRBD1 aligns across 10 bases. Germline CDR1 and CDR2: SEHNR and FQNEAQ (reference sequence). There are 17 residues in the CDR3. V dropped 4 bases and J dropped 0; count of bases not matched to a gene: 6. CDR3 nucleotide sequence: TGTGCCAGCAGCTCCGGGACAGGGGTATATAGCAATCAGCCCCAGCATTTT. This encodes CASSSGTGVYSNQPQHF.

The chain employs TRBV7-3 and TRBJ1-2, with D uncertain. The CDR3 has 14 residues. Germline-derived CDR1 and CDR2 are SGHTA and FQGTGA. With 1 base removed from V and 1 base from J, the gap between germline ends came to 7 bases. CDR3 protein: CASSLSGDNYGYTF. The CDR3 DNA sequence: TGTGCCAGCAGCTTAAGTGGGGATAACTATGGCTACACCTTC. Looking up the rest from reference TRBV7-3 and TRBJ1-2 gives the full variable domain: GAGVSQTPSNKVTEKGKYVELRCDPISGHTALYWYRQSLGQGPEFLIYFQGTGAADDSGLPNDRFFAVRPEGSVSTLKIQRTERGDSAVYLCASSLSGDNYGYTFGSGTRLTVV.

V is TRBV30 and J is TRBJ1-5; perhaps TRBD1 as D (6 bases). This CDR3 is built from 13 residues. Trimming removed 2 bases at V and 7 bases at J, with 12 bases between. Germline assignment: CDR1 GTSNPN and CDR2 SVGIG (reference sequence). CDR3 region: CAWSTGIRQPQHF. The DNA of the CDR3 is TGTGCCTGGAGTACAGGGATCCGACAGCCCCAGCATTTT.

The rearrangement joins TRBV5-6 to TRBJ2-5; D is unresolved. Germline CDR1 and CDR2: SGHDT and YYEEEE. The CDR3 is 13 residues long. Trimming pared 2 bases from V and 5 bases from J, leaving 10 bases between. The CDR3 loop reads CASSFYQRETQYF. The CDR3 DNA sequence: TGTGCCAGCAGCTTTTACCAAAGGGAGACCCAGTACTTC.

V gene TRBV12-3 or TRBV12-4 combines with J gene TRBJ2-7, with D maybe TRBD1 (5 bases). This CDR3 is 12 amino acids long. V was shortened by 6 bases and J by 7 bases, with 13 bases between the two germline ends. DNA for the CDR3: TGTGCCAGCAGCCCCGACAGATTAGAGCAGTACTTC. Its protein is CASSPDRLEQYF.